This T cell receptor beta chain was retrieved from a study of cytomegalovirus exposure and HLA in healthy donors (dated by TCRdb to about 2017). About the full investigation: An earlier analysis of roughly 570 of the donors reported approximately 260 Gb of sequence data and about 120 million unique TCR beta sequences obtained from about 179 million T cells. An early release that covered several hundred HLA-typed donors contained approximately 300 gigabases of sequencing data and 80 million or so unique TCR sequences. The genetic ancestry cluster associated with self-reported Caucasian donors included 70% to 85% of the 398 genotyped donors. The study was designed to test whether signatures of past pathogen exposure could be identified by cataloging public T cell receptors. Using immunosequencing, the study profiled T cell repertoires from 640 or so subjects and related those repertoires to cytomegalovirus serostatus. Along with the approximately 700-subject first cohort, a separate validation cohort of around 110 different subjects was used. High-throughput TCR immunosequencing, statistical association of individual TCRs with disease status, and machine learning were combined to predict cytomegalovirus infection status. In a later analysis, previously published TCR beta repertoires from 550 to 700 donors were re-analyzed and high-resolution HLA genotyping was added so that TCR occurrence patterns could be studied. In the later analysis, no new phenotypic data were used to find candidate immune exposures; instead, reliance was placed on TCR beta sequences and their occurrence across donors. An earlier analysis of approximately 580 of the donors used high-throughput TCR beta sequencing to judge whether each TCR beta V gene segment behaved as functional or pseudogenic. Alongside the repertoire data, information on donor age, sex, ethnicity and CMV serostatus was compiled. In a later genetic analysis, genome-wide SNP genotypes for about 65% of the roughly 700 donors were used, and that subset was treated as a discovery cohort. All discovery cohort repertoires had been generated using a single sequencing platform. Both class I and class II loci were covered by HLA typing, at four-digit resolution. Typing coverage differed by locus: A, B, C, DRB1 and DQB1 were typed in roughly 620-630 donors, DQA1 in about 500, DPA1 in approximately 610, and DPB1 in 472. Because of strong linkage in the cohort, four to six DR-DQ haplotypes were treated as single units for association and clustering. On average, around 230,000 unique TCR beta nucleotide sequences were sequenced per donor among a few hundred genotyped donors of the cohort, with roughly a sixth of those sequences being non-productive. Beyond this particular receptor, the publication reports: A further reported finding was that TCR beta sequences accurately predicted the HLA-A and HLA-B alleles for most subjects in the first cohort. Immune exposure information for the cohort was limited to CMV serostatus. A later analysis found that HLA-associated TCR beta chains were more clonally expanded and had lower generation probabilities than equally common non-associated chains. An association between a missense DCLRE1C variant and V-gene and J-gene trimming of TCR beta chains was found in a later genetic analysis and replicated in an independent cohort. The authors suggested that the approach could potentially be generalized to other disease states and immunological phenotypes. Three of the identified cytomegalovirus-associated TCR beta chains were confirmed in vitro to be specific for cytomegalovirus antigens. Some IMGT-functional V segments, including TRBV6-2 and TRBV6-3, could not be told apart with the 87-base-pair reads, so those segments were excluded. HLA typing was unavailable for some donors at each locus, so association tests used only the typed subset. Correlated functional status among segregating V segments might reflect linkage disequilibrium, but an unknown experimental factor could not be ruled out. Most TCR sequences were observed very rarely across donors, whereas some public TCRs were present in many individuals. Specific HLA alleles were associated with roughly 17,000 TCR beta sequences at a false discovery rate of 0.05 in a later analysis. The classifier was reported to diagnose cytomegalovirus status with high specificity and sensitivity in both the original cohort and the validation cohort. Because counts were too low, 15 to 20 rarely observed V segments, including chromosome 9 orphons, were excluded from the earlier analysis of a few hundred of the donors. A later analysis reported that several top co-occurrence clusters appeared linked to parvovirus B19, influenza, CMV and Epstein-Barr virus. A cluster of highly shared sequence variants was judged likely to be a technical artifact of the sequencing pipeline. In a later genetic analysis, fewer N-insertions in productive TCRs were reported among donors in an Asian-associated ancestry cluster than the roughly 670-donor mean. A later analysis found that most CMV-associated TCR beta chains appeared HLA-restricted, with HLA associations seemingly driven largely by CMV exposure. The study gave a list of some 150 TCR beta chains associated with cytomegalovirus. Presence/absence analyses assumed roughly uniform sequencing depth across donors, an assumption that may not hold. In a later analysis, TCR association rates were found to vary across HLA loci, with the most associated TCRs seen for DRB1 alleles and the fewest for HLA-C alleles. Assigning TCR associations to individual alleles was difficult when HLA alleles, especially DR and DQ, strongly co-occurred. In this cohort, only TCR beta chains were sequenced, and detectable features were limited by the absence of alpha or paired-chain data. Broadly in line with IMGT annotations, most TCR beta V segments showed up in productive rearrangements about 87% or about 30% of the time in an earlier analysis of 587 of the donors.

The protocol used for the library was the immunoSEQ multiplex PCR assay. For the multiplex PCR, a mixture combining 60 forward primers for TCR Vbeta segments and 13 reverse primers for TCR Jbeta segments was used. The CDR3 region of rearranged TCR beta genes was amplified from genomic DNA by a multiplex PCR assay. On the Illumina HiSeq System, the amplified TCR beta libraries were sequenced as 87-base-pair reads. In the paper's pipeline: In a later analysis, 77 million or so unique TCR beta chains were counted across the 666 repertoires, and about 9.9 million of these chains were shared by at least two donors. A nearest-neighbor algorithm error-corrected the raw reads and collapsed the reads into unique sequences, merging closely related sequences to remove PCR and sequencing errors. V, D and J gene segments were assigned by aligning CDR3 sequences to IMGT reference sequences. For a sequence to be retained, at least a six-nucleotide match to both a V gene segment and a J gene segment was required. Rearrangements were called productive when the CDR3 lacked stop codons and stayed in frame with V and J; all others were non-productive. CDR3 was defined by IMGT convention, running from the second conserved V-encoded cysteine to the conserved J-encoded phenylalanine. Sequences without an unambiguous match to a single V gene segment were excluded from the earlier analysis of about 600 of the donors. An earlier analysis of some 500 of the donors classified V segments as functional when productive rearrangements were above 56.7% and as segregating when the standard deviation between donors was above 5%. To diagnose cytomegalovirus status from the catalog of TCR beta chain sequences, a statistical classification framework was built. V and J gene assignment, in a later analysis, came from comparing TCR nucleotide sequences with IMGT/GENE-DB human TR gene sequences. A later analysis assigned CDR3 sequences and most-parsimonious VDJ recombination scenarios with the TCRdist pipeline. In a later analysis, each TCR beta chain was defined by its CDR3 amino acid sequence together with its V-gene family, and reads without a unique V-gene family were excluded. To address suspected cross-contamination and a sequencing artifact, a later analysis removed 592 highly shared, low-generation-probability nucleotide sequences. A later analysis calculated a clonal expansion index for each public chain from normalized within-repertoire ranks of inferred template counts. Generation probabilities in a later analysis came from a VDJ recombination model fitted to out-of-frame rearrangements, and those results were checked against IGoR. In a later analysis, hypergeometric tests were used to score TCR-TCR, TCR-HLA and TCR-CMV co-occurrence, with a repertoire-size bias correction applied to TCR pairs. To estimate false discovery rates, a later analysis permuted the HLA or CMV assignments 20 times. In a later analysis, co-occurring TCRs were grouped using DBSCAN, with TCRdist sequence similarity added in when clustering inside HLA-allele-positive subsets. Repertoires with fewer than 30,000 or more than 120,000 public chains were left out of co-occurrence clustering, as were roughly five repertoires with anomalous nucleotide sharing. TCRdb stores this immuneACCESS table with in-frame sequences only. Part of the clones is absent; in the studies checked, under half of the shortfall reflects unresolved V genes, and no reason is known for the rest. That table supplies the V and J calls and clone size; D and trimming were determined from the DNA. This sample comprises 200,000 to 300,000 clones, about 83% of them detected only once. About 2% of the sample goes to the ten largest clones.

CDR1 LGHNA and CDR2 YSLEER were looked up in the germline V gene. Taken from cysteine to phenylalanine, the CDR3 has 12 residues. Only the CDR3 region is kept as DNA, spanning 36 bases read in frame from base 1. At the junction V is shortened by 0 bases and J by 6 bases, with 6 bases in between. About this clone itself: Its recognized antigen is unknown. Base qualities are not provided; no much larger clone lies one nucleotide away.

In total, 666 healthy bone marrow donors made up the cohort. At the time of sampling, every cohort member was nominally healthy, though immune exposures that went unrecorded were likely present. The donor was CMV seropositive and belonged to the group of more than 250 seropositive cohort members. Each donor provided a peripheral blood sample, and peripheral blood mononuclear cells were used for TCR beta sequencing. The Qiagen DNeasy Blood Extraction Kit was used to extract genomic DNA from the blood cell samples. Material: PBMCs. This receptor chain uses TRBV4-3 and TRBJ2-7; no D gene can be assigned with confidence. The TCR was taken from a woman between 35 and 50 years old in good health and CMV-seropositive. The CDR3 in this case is CASSQEYGEQYF. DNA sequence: TGCGCCAGCAGCCAAGAATACGGCGAGCAGTACTTC.